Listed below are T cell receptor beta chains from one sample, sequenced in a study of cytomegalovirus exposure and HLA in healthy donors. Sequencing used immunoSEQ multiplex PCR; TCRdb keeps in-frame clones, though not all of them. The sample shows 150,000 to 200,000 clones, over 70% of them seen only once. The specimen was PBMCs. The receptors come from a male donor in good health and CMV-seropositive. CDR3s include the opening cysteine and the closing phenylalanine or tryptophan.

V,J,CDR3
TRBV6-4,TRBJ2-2,CASSEASGPGELFF
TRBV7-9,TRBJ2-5,CASSLTPTGVETQYF
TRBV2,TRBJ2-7,CASTLGGAGSYEQYF
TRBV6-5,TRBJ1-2,CASFSGQNYGYTF
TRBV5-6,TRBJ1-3,CASSPGPISGNTIYF
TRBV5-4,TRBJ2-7,CASSSPDWGGEQYF
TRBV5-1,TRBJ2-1,CASSGIGTQVLYNEQFF
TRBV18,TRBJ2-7,CASSPTVREQYF
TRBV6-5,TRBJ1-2,CASSSDRGNGYTF
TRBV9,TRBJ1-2,CASSSTGGADYGYTF
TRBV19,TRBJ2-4,CASSIYRGKNIQYF
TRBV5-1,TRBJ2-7,CASSGGTSGDEQYF
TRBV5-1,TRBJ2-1,CASSRGLAGHSEQFF
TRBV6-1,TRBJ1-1,CASSPRGPNTEAFF
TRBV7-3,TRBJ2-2,CASSLFVQATGELFF
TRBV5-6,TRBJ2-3,CASSLFGGRADTQYF
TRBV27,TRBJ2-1,CASSLLPGYNEQFF
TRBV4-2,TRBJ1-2,CASSQGNRGGVNYGYTF
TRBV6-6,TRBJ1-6,CASSYDRVGSPLHF
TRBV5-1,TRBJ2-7,CASRASSYEQYF
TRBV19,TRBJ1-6,CASSIAHTGQGNSPLHF
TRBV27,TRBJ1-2,CASSLFSSFGGYTF
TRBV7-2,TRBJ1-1,CASSSQGNTEAFF
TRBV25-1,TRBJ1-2,CASSEFSGEGGYTF
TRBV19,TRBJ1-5,CASSRAGQGHQPQHF
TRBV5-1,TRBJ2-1,CASSLVTSGGNEQFF